The subject of this entry is one T cell receptor beta chain. Its antigen is unidentified. The sample originates from a study of OX40 agonist ivuxolimab in advanced cancers. Study as a whole: All patients had ivuxolimab intravenously every 2 weeks at 0.01 to 10 mg/kg.

With 3 bases removed from V and 1 base from J, the gap between germline ends came to 6 bases. This CDR3 contains 14 residues. CDR1 is MGHDK, CDR2 SYGVNS, per germline. Profiling relied on immunoSEQ multiplex PCR, and the TCRdb table lists in-frame clones only, not all of them. The table shows more than 95,000 clones, with 85% to 95% occurring only once. General study findings and limits: Antigen specificity of clonally expanded peripheral T cells was not established.

The genes are TRBV25-1 and TRBJ2-2, with D unclear. The sequenced sample was CD4+ or CD8+ T cells sorted from blood, obtained in a trial of the OX40 agonist ivuxolimab. The clonotype originates from an adult with an advanced solid tumor such as melanoma, head and neck, liver or kidney cancer. The CDR3 region is CASSDRLNTGELFF. In DNA form, the CDR3 reads TGTGCCAGCAGTGACAGGCTGAACACCGGGGAGCTGTTTTTT. Full variable domain (outside the CDR3, taken from reference TRBV25-1 and TRBJ2-2): EADIYQTPRYLVIGTGKKITLECSQTMGHDKMYWYQQDPGMELHLIHYSYGVNSTEKGDLSSESTVSRIRTEHFPLTLESARPSHTSQYLCASSDRLNTGELFFGEGSRLTVL.